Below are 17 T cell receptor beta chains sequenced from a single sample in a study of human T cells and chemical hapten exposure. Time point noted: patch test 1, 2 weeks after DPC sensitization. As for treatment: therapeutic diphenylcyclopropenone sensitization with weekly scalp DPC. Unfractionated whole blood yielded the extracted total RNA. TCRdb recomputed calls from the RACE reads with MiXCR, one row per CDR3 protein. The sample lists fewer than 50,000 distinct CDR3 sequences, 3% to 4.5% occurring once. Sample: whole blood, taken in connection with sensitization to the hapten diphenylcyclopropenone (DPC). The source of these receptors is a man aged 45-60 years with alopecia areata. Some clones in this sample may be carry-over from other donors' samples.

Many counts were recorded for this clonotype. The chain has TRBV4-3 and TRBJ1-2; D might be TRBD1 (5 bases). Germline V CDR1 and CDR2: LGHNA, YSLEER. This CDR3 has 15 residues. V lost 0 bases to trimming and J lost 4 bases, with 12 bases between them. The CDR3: CASSQDVGASYGYTF. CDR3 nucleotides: TGCGCCAGCAGCCAAGATGTAGGGGCAAGCTATGGCTACACCTTC.

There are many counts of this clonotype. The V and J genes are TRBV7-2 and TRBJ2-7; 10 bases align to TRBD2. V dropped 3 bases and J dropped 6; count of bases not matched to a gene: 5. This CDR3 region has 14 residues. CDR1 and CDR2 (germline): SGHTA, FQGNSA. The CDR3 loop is CASSFSSGRSEQYF. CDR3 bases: TGTGCCAGCAGCTTTTCTAGCGGGAGAAGCGAGCAGTACTTC.

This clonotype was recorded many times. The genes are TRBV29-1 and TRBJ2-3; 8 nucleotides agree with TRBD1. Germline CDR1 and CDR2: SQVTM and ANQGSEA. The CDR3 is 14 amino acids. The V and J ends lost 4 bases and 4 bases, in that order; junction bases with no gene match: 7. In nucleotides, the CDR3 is TGCAGCGTTGGACAGGGGCTAGGGTCAGATACGCAGTATTTT. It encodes CSVGQGLGSDTQYF.

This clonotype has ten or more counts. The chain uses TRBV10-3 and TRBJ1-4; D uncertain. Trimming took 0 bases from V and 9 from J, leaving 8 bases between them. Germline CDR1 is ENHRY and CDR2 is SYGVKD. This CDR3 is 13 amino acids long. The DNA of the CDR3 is TGTGCCATCAGTGAGTCGGATGGCCAAAAACTGTTTTTT. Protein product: CAISESDGQKLFF.

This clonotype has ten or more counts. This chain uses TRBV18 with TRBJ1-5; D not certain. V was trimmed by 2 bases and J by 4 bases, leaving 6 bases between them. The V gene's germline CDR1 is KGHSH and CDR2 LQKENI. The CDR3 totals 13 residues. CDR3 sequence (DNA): TGTGCCAGCTCACCAATATATAATCAGCCCCAGCATTTT. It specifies CASSPIYNQPQHF.

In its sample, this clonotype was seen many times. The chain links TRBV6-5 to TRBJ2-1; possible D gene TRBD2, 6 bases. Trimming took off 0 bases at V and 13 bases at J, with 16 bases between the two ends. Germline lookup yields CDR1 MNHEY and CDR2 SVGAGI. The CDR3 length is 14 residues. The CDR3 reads CASSYSYGDGGQFF. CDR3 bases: TGTGCCAGCAGTTACTCGTACGGGGACGGGGGACAGTTCTTC.

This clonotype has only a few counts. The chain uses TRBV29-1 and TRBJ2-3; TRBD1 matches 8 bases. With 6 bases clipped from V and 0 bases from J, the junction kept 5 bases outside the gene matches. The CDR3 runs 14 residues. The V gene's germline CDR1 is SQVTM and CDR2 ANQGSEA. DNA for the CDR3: TGCAGCGTGAACCAGGGGGCTAGCACAGATACGCAGTATTTT. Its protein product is CSVNQGASTDTQYF.

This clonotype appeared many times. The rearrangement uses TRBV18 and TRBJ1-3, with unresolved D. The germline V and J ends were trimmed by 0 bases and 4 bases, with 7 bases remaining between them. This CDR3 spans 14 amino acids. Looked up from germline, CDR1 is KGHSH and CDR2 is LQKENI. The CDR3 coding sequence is TGTGCCAGCTCACCACCCCAGAGCGGAAACACCATATATTTT. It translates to CASSPPQSGNTIYF.

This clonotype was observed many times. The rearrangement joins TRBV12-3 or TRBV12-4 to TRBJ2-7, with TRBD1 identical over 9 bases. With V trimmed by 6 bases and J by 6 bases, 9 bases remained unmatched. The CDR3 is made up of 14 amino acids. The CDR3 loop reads CASRRDRALGEQYF. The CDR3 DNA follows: TGTGCCAGCAGGCGGGACAGGGCTTTGGGCGAGCAGTACTTC.

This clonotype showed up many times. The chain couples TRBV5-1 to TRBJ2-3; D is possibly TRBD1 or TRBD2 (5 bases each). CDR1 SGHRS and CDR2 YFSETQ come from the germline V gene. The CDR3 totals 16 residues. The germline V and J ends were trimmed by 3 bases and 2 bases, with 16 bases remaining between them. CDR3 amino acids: CASSSDGATSTDTQYF. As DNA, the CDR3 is TGCGCCAGCAGCTCCGACGGGGCTACTTCCACAGATACGCAGTATTTT.

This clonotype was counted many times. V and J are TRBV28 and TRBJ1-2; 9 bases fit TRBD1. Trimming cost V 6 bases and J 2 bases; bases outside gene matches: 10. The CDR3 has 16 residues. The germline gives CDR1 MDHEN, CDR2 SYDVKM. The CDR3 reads CASSLPGQGPNYGYTF. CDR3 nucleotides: TGTGCCAGCAGCCTACCGGGACAGGGACCAAACTATGGCTACACCTTC.

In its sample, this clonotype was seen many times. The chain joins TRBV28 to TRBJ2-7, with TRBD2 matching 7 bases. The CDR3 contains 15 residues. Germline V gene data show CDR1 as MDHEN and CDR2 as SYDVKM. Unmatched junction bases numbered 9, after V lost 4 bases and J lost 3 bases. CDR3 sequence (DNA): TGTGCCAGCAGTTCACGTGGACTAGTGGTCTACGAGCAGTACTTC. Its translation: CASSSRGLVVYEQYF.

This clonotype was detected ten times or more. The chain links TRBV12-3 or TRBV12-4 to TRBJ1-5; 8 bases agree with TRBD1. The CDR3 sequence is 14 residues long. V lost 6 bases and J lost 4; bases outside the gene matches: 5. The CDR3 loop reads CASRQGAWNQPQHF. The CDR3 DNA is TGTGCCAGCAGGCAGGGGGCCTGGAATCAGCCCCAGCATTTT.

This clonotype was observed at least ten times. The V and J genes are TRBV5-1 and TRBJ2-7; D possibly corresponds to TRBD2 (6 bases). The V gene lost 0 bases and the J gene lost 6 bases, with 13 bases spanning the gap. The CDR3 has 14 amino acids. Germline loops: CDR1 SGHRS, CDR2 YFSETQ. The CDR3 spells CASSLGDGGREQYF. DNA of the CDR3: TGCGCCAGCAGCTTGGGAGACGGGGGTCGCGAGCAGTACTTC.

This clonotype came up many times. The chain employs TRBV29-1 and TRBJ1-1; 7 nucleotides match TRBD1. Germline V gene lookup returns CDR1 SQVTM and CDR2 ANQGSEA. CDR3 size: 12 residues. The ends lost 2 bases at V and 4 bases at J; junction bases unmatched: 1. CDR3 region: CSVEQGGTEAFF. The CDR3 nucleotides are TGCAGCGTTGAACAGGGGGGCACTGAAGCTTTCTTT.

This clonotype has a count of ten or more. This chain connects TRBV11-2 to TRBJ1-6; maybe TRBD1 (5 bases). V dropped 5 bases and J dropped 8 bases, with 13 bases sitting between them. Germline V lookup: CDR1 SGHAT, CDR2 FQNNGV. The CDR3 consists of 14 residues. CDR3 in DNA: TGTGCCAGCAGCGTTGACAGTAGAGATTCACCCCTCCACTTT. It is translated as CASSVDSRDSPLHF.

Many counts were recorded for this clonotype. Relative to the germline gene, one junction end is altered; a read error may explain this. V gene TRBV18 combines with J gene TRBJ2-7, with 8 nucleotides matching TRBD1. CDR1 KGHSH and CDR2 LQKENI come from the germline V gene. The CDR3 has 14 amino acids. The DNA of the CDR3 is TGTGCCAGCGCAGCCGCAGGGGGCTCCCACGAGCAGTACTTC. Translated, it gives CASAAAGGSHEQYF.